This T cell receptor (beta chain) stems from a study of technical replicates of blood from a handful of donors. The CDR3 loop spans 14 amino acids. V was trimmed by 6 bases and J by 4 bases, leaving 14 bases between them. Germline CDR1 reads MNHEY; CDR2 reads SMNVEV (reference sequence). The method was immunoSEQ multiplex PCR; TCRdb's version includes in-frame clones alone and lacks a portion of them. The data hold 60,000 to 95,000 clones, with 90% to 95% observed a single time. This chain connects TRBV27 to TRBJ2-3; no clear D gene. This clonotype originated in a human donor in good health. Some clones in this sample may be carry-over from other donors' samples. The specimen sequenced was T cells isolated from PBMCs. The CDR3 DNA is TGTGCCAGCAGCCCCGACACCATTGCAGATACGCAGTATTTT. This translates into CASSPDTIADTQYF.